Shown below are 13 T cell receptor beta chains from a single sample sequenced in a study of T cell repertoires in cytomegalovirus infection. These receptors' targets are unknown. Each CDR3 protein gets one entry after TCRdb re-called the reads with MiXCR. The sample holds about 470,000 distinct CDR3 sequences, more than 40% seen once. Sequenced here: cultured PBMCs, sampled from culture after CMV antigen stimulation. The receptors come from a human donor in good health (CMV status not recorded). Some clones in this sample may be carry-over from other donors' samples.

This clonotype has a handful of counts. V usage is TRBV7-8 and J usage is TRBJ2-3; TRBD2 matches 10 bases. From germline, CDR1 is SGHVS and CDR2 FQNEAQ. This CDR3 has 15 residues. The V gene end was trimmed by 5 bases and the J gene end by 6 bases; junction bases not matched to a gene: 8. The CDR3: CASSPLTSGLDTQYF. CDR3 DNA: TGTGCCAGCAGCCCCTTGACTAGCGGGCTCGATACGCAGTATTTT.

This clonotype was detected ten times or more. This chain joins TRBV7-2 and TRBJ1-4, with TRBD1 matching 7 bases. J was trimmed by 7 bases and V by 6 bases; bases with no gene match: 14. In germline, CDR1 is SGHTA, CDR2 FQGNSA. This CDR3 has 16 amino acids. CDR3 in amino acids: CASSSRKGGVGEKLFF. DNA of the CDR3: TGTGCCAGCAGTTCCCGGAAAGGGGGCGTCGGTGAAAAACTGTTTTTT.

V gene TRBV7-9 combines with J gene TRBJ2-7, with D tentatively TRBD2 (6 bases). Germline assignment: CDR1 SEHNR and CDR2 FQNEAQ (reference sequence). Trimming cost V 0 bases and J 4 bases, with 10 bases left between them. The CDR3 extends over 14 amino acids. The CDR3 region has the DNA TGTGCCAGCAGCTTAGCTGGACTACCGTACGAGCAGTACTTC. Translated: CASSLAGLPYEQYF.

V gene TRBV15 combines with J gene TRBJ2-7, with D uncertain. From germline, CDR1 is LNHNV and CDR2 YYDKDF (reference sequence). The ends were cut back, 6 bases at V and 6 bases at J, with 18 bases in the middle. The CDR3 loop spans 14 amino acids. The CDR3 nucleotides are TGTGCCACCAGTTCAAACCGGGCCGCCGGCGAGCAGTACTTC. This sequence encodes CATSSNRAAGEQYF.

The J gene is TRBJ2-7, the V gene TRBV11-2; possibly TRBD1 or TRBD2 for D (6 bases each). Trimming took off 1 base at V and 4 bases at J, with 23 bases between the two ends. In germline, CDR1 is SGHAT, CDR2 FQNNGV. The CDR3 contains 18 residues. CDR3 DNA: TGTGCCAGCAGCTTAGTGAAGGGTAGGAGGGGGACCGCATACGAGCAGTACTTC. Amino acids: CASSLVKGRRGTAYEQYF.

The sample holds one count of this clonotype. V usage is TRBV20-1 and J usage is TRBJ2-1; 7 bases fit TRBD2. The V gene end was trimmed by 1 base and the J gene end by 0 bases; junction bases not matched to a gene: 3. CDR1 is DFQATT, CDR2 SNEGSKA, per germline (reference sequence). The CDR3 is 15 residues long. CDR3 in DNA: TGCAGTGCTAGAGGGCGGGAGTCCTCCTACAATGAGCAGTTCTTC. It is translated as CSARGRESSYNEQFF.

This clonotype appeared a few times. The CDR3 DNA reads TGTGCCAGCAGCTCGACTAGCGGGCGAGGGGTGACCCAGTACTTC. Its protein product is CASSSTSGRGVTQYF. The chain links TRBV7-6 to TRBJ2-5; 10 bases agree with TRBD2. The V and J ends lost 4 bases and 7 bases, in that order; junction bases with no gene match: 9. Per the germline V gene, CDR1 is SGHVS and CDR2 is FNYEAQ. This CDR3 spans 15 amino acids.

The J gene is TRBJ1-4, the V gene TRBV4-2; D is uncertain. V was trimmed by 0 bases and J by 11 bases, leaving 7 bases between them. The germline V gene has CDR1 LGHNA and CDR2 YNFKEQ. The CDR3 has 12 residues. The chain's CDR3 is CASSQDFRKLFF. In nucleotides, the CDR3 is TGTGCCAGCAGCCAAGATTTCAGGAAACTGTTTTTT.

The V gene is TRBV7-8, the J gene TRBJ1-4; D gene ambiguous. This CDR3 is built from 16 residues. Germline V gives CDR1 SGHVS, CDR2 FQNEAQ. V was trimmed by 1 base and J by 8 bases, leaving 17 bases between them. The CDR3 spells CASSLGLAGGGEKLFF. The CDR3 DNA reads TGTGCCAGCAGCTTAGGACTGGCCGGAGGAGGAGAAAAACTGTTTTTT. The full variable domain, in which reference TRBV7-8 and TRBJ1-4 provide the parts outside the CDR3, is GAGVSQSPRYKVAKRGQDVALRCDPISGHVSLFWYQQALGQGPEFLTYFQNEAQLDKSGLPSDRFFAERPEGSVSTLKIQRTQQEDSAVYLCASSLGLAGGGEKLFFGSGTQLSVL.

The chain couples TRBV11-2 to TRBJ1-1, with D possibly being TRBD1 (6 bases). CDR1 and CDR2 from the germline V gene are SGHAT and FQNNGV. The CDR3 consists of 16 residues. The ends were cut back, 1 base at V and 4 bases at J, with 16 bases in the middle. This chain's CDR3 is CASSLGFQGLGTEAFF. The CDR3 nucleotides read TGTGCCAGCAGCTTAGGATTTCAGGGGTTGGGCACTGAAGCTTTCTTT.

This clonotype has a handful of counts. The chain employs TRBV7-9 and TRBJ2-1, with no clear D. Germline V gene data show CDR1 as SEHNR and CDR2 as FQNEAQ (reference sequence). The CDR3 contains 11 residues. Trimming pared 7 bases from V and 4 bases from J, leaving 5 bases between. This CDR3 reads CASTGYNEQFF. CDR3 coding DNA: TGTGCCAGCACGGGTTACAATGAGCAGTTCTTC.

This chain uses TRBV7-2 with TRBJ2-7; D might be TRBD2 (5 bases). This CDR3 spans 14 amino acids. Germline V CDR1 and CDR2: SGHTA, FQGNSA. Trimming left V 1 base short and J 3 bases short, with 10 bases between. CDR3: CASSLDRGLYEQYF. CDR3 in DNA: TGTGCCAGCAGCTTAGATAGAGGACTCTACGAGCAGTACTTC.

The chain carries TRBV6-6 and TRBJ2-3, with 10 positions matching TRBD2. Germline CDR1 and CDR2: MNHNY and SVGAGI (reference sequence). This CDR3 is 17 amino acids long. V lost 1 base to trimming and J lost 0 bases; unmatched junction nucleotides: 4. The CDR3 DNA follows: TGTGCCAGCAGTTACTTTAGACTAGCGGGTAGCACAGATACGCAGTATTTT. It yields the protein CASSYFRLAGSTDTQYF.